The 14 T cell receptor beta chains listed next were all sequenced from one sample in a study of sequential checkpoint blockade in melanoma. Treatment meaning: randomized to nivolumab then ipilimumab (arm A) or the reverse (arm B). Only in-frame clones appear in the TCRdb table, and some are missing; sequencing was by immunoSEQ multiplex PCR. Seen here are more than 4,500 clones, about a quarter observed once, and the top ten hold about 24%. The sequenced sample was tumor tissue (inferred from file names), obtained from a patient given nivolumab and ipilimumab in sequence. These receptors were taken from a human donor with melanoma.

This clone is labeled large. The rearrangement uses TRBV6-8 and TRBJ2-7, with 9 nucleotides matching TRBD1. There are 15 residues in the CDR3. Germline loops: CDR1 MNHGY, CDR2 SAAAGT. The V segment lost 5 bases and the J segment 4 bases; nucleotides outside the gene matches: 9. The CDR3 loop is CASSATGGLSYEQYF. Here the CDR3 DNA reads TGTGCCAGCAGTGCGACAGGGGGTTTATCTTACGAGCAGTACTTC.

The gene calls are TRBV10-3 and TRBJ2-5; unclear D gene. Germline CDR1 ENHRY, CDR2 SYGVKD. Trimming cost V 2 bases and J 1 base, with 11 bases left between them. The CDR3 length is 15 residues. CDR3 coding DNA: TGTGCCATCAGTGAGATCAGACAAGTCCAAGAGACCCAGTACTTC. Its protein product is CAISEIRQVQETQYF.

The chain employs TRBV19 and TRBJ1-5; the D gene is possibly TRBD1 (6 bases). CDR1 LNHDA and CDR2 SQIVND come from the germline V gene (reference sequence). Deletions cut 3 bases from V and 3 bases from J, with 21 bases between. The CDR3 contains 18 residues. The CDR3 protein is CASSIRPTLGGANQPQHF. The CDR3 bases are TGTGCCAGTAGTATCCGGCCCACCCTGGGGGGGGCCAATCAGCCCCAGCATTTT.

This clone occurred once. The V gene is TRBV19, the J gene TRBJ2-2; the D gene is possibly TRBD1 (6 bases). V lost 1 base and J 1 base, leaving 7 bases between the germline ends. Germline values: CDR1 LNHDA, CDR2 SQIVND (reference sequence). The CDR3 runs 15 residues. The CDR3 DNA reads as TGTGCCAGTAGTATAGGGACAGTGAACACCGGGGAGCTGTTTTTT. Amino acids: CASSIGTVNTGELFF. The variable domain in full, completed from reference TRBV19 and TRBJ2-2, reads DGGITQSPKYLFRKEGQNVTLSCEQNLNHDAMYWYRQDPGQGLRLIYYSQIVNDFQKGDIAEGYSVSREKKESFPLTVTSAQKNPTAFYLCASSIGTVNTGELFFGEGSRLTVL.

This clone has a count of ten or more. The V gene is TRBV7-2, the J gene TRBJ1-1, with a possible D match to TRBD1 (5 bases). There are 13 residues in the CDR3. Germline lookup yields CDR1 SGHTA and CDR2 FQGNSA. V was shortened by 0 bases and J by 8 bases, with 10 bases between the two germline ends. As DNA, the CDR3 is TGTGCCAGCAGCTTAGCCGATCAGGGAGAAGCTTTCTTT. It translates to CASSLADQGEAFF.

V usage is TRBV14 and J usage is TRBJ1-1, with unresolved D. CDR1 and CDR2 from the germline V gene are SGHDN and FVKESK. Trimming removed 1 base from V and 0 bases from J, with 15 bases in between. The CDR3 is made up of 17 amino acids. The CDR3 region is CASSQGDEAYMNTEAFF. DNA for the CDR3: TGTGCCAGCAGCCAAGGAGATGAGGCCTACATGAACACTGAAGCTTTCTTT.

The chain employs TRBV18 and TRBJ2-7, with TRBD1 identical over 7 bases. The CDR3 is 15 amino acids. Trimming cost V 0 bases and J 3 bases; bases outside gene matches: 5. CDR1 and CDR2 (germline): KGHSH, LQKENI. CDR3 nucleotide sequence: TGTGCCAGCTCACCACCAACAGGGGCCCTCTACGAGCAGTACTTC. Its protein is CASSPPTGALYEQYF.

The gene calls are TRBV6-8 and TRBJ2-7; a possible D gene is TRBD2 (6 bases). Germline V gives CDR1 MNHGY, CDR2 SAAAGT. There are 15 residues in the CDR3. The V and J ends lost 5 bases and 5 bases respectively, with 19 bases between them. CDR3 DNA: TGTGCCAGCAGTCGAACCCGGGTGACTAGTCACGAGCAGTACTTC. Amino acids: CASSRTRVTSHEQYF.

This clone was seen just once. The chain uses TRBV5-1 and TRBJ2-7; TRBD1 might be the D (5 bases). Trimming left V 1 base short and J 4 bases short, with 15 bases between. In germline, CDR1 is SGHRS, CDR2 YFSETQ. This CDR3 region has 15 residues. The CDR3 coding sequence is TGCGCCAGCAGCTTGAATGTCAGGGCGTCTTACGAGCAGTACTTC. Protein: CASSLNVRASYEQYF.

This clone rates as medium-sized. The rearrangement links TRBV4-1 to TRBJ2-1; TRBD2 aligns across 10 bases. CDR3 length: 17 amino acids. The germline gives CDR1 MGHRA, CDR2 YSYEKL. Losses at the gene ends were 0 bases for V and 0 bases for J; bases not matched to a gene: 2. CDR3 amino acids: CASSQDLAGDSYNEQFF. The CDR3 DNA is TGCGCCAGCAGCCAAGATCTAGCGGGAGACTCCTACAATGAGCAGTTCTTC.

This clone is classed as large (0.1 to 1%). The V gene is TRBV11-3, the J gene TRBJ2-7, with 9 bases identical to TRBD2. Losses at the gene ends were 5 bases for V and 5 bases for J; bases not matched to a gene: 7. Germline values: CDR1 SGHNT, CDR2 YENEEA. The CDR3 runs 14 residues. The CDR3 reads CASSSGTSSNEQYF. DNA of the CDR3: TGTGCCAGCAGCAGCGGGACTAGCAGCAACGAGCAGTACTTC.

CDR3 sequence: CASSPPGQGANEQFF. CDR3 nucleotides: TGTGCCAGCTCACCTCCGGGACAGGGGGCTAATGAGCAGTTCTTC. The chain links TRBV18 to TRBJ2-1; 12 bases are a match to TRBD1. Germline trimming cut 3 bases from V and 7 bases from J; bases unmatched to any gene: 4. The germline V gene has CDR1 KGHSH and CDR2 LQKENI. This CDR3 spans 15 amino acids.

The chain recombines TRBV29-1 with TRBJ1-2, with TRBD1 matching 7 bases. The germline V gene encodes CDR1 SQVTM and CDR2 ANQGSEA. This CDR3 comprises 13 residues. Trimming took 5 bases from V and 8 from J; bases not matched to a gene: 11. The DNA for the CDR3 is TGCAGCGTTAACGGACAGGCCCTCCGGGGCTACACCTTC. Translating it yields CSVNGQALRGYTF.

This chain connects TRBV29-1 to TRBJ2-3; unclear D gene. The CDR3 has 13 residues. Germline V gives CDR1 SQVTM, CDR2 ANQGSEA. Trimming removed 2 bases from V and 6 bases from J, with 12 bases in between. The CDR3 loop reads CSVEIPGADTQYF. CDR3 nucleotide sequence: TGCAGCGTTGAAATACCCGGAGCGGATACGCAGTATTTT.